This T cell receptor beta chain emerged from a study of identifying expanded T cells in peripheral blood. V was pared by 1 base and J by 6 bases, with 7 bases of the junction left unmatched. The CDR3 consists of 16 residues. The germline V gene has CDR1 LNHDA and CDR2 SQIVND (reference sequence). Study-wide findings and caveats: Across healthy donors, higher total template counts meant significantly greater approximately two-week count variance.

In regard to this clone: Its antigen is unknown.

Assay: immunoSEQ multiplex PCR; the TCRdb copy retains only in-frame clones and omits some. This table has 95,000 or so clones, 70% to 90% appearing once. The sample was blood. The receptor was isolated from a person between 18 and 75 years old in good health. J is TRBJ1-5 and V is TRBV19; 9 bases match TRBD1. This CDR3 reads CASSIGGDRASQPQHF. CDR3 DNA sequence: TGTGCCAGTAGTATAGGGGGGGACAGGGCAAGTCAGCCCCAGCATTTT.